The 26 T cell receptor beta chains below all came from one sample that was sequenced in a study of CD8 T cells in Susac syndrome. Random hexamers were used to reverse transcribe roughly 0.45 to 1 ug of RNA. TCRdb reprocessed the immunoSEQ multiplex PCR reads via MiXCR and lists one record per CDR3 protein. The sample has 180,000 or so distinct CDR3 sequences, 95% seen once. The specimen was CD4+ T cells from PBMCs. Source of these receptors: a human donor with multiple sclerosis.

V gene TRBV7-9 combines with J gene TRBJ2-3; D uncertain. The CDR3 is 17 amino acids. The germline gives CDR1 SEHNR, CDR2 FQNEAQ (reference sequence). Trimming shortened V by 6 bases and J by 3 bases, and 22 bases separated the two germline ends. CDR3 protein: CASSPPYSGIETDTQYF. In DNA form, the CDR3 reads TGTGCCAGCAGTCCTCCTTACTCCGGTATTGAGACAGATACGCAGTATTTT.

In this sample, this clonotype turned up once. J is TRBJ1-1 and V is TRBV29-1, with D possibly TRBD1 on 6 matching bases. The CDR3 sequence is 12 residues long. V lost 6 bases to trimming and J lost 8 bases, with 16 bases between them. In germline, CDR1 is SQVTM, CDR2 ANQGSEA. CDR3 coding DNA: TGCAGCGTGGAGGGGCGGCAGGGGGAAGCTTTCTTT. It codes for CSVEGRQGEAFF.

CDR3: CSVRTGAYYEQYF. CDR3 sequence (DNA): TGCAGCGTGAGGACAGGGGCGTACTACGAGCAGTACTTC. V usage is TRBV29-1 and J usage is TRBJ2-7; TRBD1 matches 9 bases. The germline V gene has CDR1 SQVTM and CDR2 ANQGSEA. The CDR3 length is 13 residues. The junction had 6 bases not matched to a gene; V was cut back by 6 bases and J by 3 bases.

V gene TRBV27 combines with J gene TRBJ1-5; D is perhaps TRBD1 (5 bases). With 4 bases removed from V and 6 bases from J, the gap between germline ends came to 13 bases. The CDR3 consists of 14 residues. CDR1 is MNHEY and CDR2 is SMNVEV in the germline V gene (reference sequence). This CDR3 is CASSSTGPGQPQHF. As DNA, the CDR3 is TGTGCCAGCAGTTCTACAGGACCCGGTCAGCCCCAGCATTTT.

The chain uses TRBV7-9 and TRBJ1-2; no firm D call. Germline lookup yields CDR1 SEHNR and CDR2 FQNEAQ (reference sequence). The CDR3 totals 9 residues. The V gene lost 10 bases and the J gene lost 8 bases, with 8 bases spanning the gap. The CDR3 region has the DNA TGTGCCACTGGGATAGGCTACACCTTC. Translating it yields CATGIGYTF.

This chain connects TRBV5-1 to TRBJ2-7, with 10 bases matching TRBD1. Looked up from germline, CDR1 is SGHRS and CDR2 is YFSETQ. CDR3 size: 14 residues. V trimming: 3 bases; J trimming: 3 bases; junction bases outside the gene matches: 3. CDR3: CASSWDRGGYEQYF. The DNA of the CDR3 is TGCGCCAGCAGCTGGGACAGGGGAGGCTACGAGCAGTACTTC.

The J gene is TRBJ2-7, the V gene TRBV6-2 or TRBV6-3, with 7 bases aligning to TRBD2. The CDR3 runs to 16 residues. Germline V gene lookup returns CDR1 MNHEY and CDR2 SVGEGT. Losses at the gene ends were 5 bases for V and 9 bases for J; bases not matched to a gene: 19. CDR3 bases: TGTGCCAGCAGTCGTCCGGGACTTCGGGAGGATTGGGGGCAGTACTTC. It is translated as CASSRPGLREDWGQYF.

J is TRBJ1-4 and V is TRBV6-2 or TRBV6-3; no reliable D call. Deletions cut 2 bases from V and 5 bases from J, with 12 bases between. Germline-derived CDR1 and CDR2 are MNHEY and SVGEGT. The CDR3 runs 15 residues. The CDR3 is CASSYRNSENEKLFF. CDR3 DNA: TGTGCCAGCAGTTACCGCAACAGTGAAAATGAAAAACTGTTTTTT.

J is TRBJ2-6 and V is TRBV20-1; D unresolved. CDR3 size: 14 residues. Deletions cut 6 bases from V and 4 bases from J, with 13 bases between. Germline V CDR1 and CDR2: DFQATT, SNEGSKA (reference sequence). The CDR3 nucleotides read TGCAGTGCCGGGCGGCCCCCCGGGGCCAACGTCCTGACTTTC. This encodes CSAGRPPGANVLTF.

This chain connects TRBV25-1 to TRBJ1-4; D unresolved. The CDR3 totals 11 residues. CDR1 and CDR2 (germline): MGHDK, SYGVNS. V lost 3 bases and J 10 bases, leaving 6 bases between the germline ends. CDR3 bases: TGTGCCAGCAGTGATACAGTAAAACTGTTTTTT. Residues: CASSDTVKLFF.

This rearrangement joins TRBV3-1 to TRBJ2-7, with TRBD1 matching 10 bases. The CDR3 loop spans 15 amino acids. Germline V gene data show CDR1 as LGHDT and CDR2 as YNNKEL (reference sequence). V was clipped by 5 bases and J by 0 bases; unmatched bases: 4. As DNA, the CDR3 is TGTGCCAGCAGCTTGAGGACAGGGGGCTCCTACGAGCAGTACTTC. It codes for CASSLRTGGSYEQYF.

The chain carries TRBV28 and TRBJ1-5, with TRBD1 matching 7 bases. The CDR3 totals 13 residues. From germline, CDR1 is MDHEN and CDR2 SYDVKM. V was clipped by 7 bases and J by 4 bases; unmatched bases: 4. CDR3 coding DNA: TGTGCCAGCAAGGCAGGGGGGAATCAGCCCCAGCATTTT. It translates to CASKAGGNQPQHF.

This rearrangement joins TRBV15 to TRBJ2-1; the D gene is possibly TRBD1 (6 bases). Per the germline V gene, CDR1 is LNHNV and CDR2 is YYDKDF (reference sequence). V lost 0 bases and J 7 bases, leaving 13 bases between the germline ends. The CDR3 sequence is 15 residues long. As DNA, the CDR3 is TGTGCCACCAGCAGAGATCCCAGGGGTGTTAATGAGCAGTTCTTC. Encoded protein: CATSRDPRGVNEQFF.

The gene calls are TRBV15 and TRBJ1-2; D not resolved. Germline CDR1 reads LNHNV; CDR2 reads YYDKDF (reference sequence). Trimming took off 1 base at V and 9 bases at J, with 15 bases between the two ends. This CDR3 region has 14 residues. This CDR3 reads CATSRVEASLSYTF. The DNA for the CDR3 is TGTGCCACCAGCAGAGTCGAGGCGAGCCTAAGCTACACCTTC. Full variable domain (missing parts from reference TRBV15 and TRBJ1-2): DAMVIQNPRYQVTQFGKPVTLSCSQTLNHNVMYWYQQKSSQAPKLLFHYYDKDFNNEADTPDNFQSRRPNTSFCFLDIRSPGLGDTAMYLCATSRVEASLSYTFGSGTRLTVV.

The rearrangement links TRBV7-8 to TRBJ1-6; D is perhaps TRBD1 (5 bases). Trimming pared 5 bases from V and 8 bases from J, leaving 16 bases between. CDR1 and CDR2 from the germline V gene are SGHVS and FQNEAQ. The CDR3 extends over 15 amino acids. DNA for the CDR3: TGTGCCAGCAGCGAACGGGACGCGCGGTATTCACCCCTCCACTTT. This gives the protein CASSERDARYSPLHF.

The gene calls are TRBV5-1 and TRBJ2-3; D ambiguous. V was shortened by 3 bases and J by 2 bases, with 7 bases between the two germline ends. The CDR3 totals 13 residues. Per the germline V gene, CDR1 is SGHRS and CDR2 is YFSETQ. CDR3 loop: CASSSATTDTQYF. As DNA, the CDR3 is TGCGCCAGCAGCTCCGCAACCACAGATACGCAGTATTTT.

In nucleotides, the CDR3 is TGCAGCGTTGAAGGGCAGGGGCACTACGAGCAGTACTTC. Protein: CSVEGQGHYEQYF. The chain uses TRBV29-1 and TRBJ2-7; tentatively, D is TRBD1 (6 bases). CDR3 size: 13 residues. Trimming took off 1 base at V and 3 bases at J, with 10 bases between the two ends. Germline V gene sequence: CDR1 SQVTM, CDR2 ANQGSEA.

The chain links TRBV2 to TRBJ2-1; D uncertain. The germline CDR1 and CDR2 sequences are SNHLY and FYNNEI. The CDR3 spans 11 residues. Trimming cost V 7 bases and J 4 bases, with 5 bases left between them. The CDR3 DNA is TGTGCCAGCAAGCCTTACAATGAGCAGTTCTTC. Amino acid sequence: CASKPYNEQFF.

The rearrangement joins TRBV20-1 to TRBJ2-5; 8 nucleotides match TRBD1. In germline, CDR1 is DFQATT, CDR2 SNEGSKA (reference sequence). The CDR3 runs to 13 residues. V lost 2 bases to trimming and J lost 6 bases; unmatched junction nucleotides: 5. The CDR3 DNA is TGCAGTGCTAGAACGGACAGGGTCCAGACCCAGTACTTC. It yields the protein CSARTDRVQTQYF.

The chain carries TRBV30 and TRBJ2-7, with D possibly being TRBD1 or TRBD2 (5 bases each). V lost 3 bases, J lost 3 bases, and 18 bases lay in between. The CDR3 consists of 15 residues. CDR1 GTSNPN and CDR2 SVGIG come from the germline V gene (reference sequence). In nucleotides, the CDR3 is TGTGCCTGGAGCTCCGACGCTCTGGGACGCTACGAGCAGTACTTC. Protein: CAWSSDALGRYEQYF.

The DNA for the CDR3 is TGCAGCGTTGAGCACAGGCTCTACAATGAGCAGTTCTTC. Protein sequence: CSVEHRLYNEQFF. V usage is TRBV29-1 and J usage is TRBJ2-1, with a tentative D call TRBD1 (5 bases). From germline, CDR1 is SQVTM and CDR2 ANQGSEA. The CDR3 length is 13 residues. V was shortened by 3 bases and J by 3 bases, with 9 bases between the two germline ends.

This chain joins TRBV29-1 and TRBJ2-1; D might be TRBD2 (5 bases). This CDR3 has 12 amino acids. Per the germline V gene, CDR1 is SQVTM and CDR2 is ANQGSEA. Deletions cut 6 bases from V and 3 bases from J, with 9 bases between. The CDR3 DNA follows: TGCAGCGTCATACGGGGCTACAATGAGCAGTTCTTC. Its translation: CSVIRGYNEQFF.

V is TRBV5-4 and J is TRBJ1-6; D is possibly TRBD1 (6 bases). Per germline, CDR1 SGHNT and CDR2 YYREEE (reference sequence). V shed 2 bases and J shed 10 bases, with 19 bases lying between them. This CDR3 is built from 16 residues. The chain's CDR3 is CASSFKQGGIGSPLHF. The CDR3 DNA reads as TGTGCCAGCAGCTTTAAACAGGGAGGGATTGGGTCACCCCTCCACTTT. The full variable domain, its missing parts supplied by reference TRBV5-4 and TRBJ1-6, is ETGVTQSPTHLIKTRGQQVTLRCSSQSGHNTVSWYQQALGQGPQFIFQYYREEENGRGNFPPRFSGLQFPNYSSELNVNALELDDSALYLCASSFKQGGIGSPLHFGNGTRLTVT.

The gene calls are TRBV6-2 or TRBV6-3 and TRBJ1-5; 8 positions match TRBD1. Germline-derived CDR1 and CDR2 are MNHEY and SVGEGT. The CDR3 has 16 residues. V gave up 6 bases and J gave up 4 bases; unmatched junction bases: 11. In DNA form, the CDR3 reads TGTGCCAGCAGCTTCAGCCGCAGGACAGGGAATCAGCCCCAGCATTTT. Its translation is CASSFSRRTGNQPQHF.

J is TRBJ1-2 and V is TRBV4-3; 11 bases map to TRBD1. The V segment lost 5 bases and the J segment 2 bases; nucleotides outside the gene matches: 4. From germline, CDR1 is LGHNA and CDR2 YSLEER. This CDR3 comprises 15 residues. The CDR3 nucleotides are TGCGCCAGCAGCGCCCGGACAGGGGGCAACTATGGCTACACCTTC. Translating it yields CASSARTGGNYGYTF.

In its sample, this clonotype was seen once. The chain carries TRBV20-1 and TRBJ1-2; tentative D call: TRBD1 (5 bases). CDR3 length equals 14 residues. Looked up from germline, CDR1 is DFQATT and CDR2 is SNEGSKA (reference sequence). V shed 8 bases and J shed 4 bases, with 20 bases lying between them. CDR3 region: CSSNRLGDAYGYTF. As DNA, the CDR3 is TGCAGTTCCAATCGGTTGGGGGATGCCTATGGCTACACCTTC.